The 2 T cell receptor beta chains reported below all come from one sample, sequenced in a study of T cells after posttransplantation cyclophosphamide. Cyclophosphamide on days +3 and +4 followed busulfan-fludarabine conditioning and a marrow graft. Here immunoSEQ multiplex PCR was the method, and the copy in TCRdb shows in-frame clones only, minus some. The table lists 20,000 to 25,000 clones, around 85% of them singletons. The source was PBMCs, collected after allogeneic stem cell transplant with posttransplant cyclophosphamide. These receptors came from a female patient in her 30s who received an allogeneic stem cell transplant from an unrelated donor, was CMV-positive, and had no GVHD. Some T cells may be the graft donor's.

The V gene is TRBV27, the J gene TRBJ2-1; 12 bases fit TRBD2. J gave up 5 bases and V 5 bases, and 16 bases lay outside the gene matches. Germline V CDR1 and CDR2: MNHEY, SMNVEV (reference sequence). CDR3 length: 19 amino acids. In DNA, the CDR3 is TGTGCCAGCAGTCGTGGGCTAGCGGGGGGGCCGGGGGTTCACAATGAGCAGTTCTTC. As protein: CASSRGLAGGPGVHNEQFF.

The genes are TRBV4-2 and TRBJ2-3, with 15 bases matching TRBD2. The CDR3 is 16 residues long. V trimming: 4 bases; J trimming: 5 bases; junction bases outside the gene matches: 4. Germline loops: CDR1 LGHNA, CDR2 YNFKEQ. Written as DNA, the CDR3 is TGTGCCAGCAGCCGTCGGACTAGCGGGGGGGTAGATACGCAGTATTTT. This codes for CASSRRTSGGVDTQYF.